This passage covers 17 T cell receptor beta chains from one sample sequenced in a study of T-cell memory formation after mild COVID-19. Each CDR3 protein gets one entry after TCRdb re-called the 5' RACE reads with MiXCR. Of approximately 290,000 distinct CDR3 sequences listed, around 15% were seen once; the top ten hold over 20%. Sample: PBMCs or a T cell subset sorted from them (not recorded which). All receptors come from a man younger than 35 who had mild COVID-19 (a few samples of this study predate the infection). Cell type and time point are not known.

This clonotype was counted ten times or more. The chain links TRBV9 to TRBJ2-2; D gene unclear. There are 13 residues in the CDR3. V shed 7 bases and J shed 0 bases, with 7 bases lying between them. Germline-derived CDR1 and CDR2 are SGDLS and YYNGEE. The CDR3 DNA sequence: TGTGCCAGCCGGACGGCGAACACCGGGGAGCTGTTTTTT. Protein product: CASRTANTGELFF.

CDR3 in amino acids: CASSLGFGGLSSYEQYF. The CDR3 DNA reads TGCGCCAGCAGCCTTGGATTTGGAGGACTGAGCTCCTACGAGCAGTACTTC. V and J are TRBV5-1 and TRBJ2-7; TRBD2 is a possible D gene (5 bases). V was clipped by 4 bases and J by 0 bases, with 20 bases between them. There are 17 residues in the CDR3. Germline CDR1 SGHRS, CDR2 YFSETQ.

This sequence joins TRBV4-1 and TRBJ2-5, with TRBD2 identical over 7 bases. This CDR3 is built from 15 residues. The V segment lost 5 bases and the J segment 1 base; nucleotides outside the gene matches: 7. The germline CDR1 and CDR2 sequences are MGHRA and YSYEKL. DNA for the CDR3: TGCGCCAGCAGCACCTTCGAGCGGGGCCAAGAGACCCAGTACTTC. It translates to CASSTFERGQETQYF.

The chain links TRBV7-2 to TRBJ2-2; a possible D gene is TRBD1 (5 bases). CDR3 length equals 16 residues. Looked up from germline, CDR1 is SGHTA and CDR2 is FQGNSA. V lost 4 bases to trimming and J lost 4 bases, with 16 bases between them. Written as DNA, the CDR3 is TGTGCCAGCAGCTCCCGGACACTCACCATCACCGGGGAGCTGTTTTTT. Protein product: CASSSRTLTITGELFF.

This clonotype was counted many times. The chain is built from TRBV24-1 and TRBJ2-5; D remains ambiguous. Deletions cut 4 bases from V and 5 bases from J, with 10 bases between. The CDR3 length is 13 residues. In germline, CDR1 is KGHDR, CDR2 SFDVKD. The CDR3 bases are TGTGCCACCAGTGACCCAACTTTGGAGACCCAGTACTTC. As protein: CATSDPTLETQYF.

V is TRBV4-3 and J is TRBJ2-3; 8 bases line up with TRBD2. The V gene's germline CDR1 is LGHNA and CDR2 YSLEER. The CDR3 is made up of 17 amino acids. The trim removed 2 bases at V and 5 bases at J, leaving 12 bases unmatched. The CDR3 reads CASSQQPGGAGGDTQYF. Here the CDR3 DNA reads TGCGCCAGCAGCCAACAGCCGGGGGGGGCCGGTGGAGATACGCAGTATTTT.

This clonotype was observed many times. The chain uses TRBV20-1 and TRBJ1-1, with D possibly TRBD1 on 5 matching bases. Trimming cost V 1 base and J 2 bases, with 14 bases left between them. The CDR3 is made up of 15 amino acids. Germline loops: CDR1 DFQATT, CDR2 SNEGSKA (reference sequence). In DNA, the CDR3 is TGCAGTGCTAGAGCAGGGCTGGGGGGAAACACTGAAGCTTTCTTT. This sequence encodes CSARAGLGGNTEAFF.

The chain joins TRBV6-5 to TRBJ2-2; the D is unclear. Germline V gene lookup returns CDR1 MNHEY and CDR2 SVGAGI. CDR3 length equals 11 residues. V was trimmed by 8 bases and J by 6 bases, leaving 7 bases between them. DNA for the CDR3: TGTGCCAGCGGTTTCTCCGGGGAGCTGTTTTTT. Protein sequence: CASGFSGELFF.

With regard to this clonotype: A much bigger clone sits one base away, suggesting this may be a read error. The genes are TRBV20-1 and TRBJ2-2; D may correspond to TRBD1 or TRBD2 (5 bases each). Germline CDR1 is DFQATT and CDR2 is SNEGSKA (reference sequence). The CDR3 has 14 amino acids. The CDR3: CCASEGRDTGELFF. CDR3 coding DNA: TGCTGTGCTAGTGAGGGACGGGACACCGGGGAGCTGTTTTTT.

In this sample, this clonotype turned up a few times. The chain has TRBV18 and TRBJ2-4; 10 bases align to TRBD1. From germline, CDR1 is KGHSH and CDR2 LQKENI. J lost 5 bases, V lost 5 bases, and 9 bases had no gene match. The CDR3 is made up of 16 amino acids. The CDR3 spells CASSSTIGTGENIQYF. CDR3 bases: TGTGCCAGCTCATCGACGATCGGGACAGGGGAAAACATTCAGTACTTC. Filled out from reference TRBV18 and TRBJ2-4, the complete variable domain reads NAGVMQNPRHLVRRRGQEARLRCSPMKGHSHVYWYRQLPEEGLKFMVYLQKENIIDESGMPKERFSAEFPKEGPSILRIQQVVRGDSAAYFCASSSTIGTGENIQYFGAGTRLSVL.

This clonotype was seen more than once but under ten times. The rearrangement links TRBV7-2 to TRBJ1-5; TRBD1 might be the D (6 bases). The CDR3 runs to 14 residues. Germline values: CDR1 SGHTA, CDR2 FQGNSA. V lost 8 bases, J lost 3 bases, and 14 bases lay in between. Written as DNA, the CDR3 is TGTGCCAGCCAAAAAGGGGGGTACAATCAGCCCCAGCATTTT. Translating gives CASQKGGYNQPQHF.

This chain links TRBV21-1 with TRBJ2-7; the table calls TRBD1, which could not be checked here. TRBV21-1 corresponds to a pseudogene. The CDR3 spans 15 residues. The CDR3 coding sequence is TGTGCCAGCAGCAAAAGGGGGACGCTTATCTACGAGCAGTACTTC. Protein sequence: CASSKRGTLIYEQYF.

The chain couples TRBV7-9 to TRBJ2-7; D is undetermined. Germline V lookup: CDR1 SEHNR, CDR2 FQNEAQ (reference sequence). V was shortened by 7 bases and J by 2 bases, with 21 bases between the two germline ends. The CDR3 extends over 16 amino acids. The CDR3 region is CASTRGPTGQTYEQYF. In DNA form, the CDR3 reads TGTGCCAGCACCCGTGGTCCTACGGGCCAAACCTACGAGCAGTACTTC.

The J gene is TRBJ1-3, the V gene TRBV10-3; D is unresolved. This CDR3 contains 17 residues. Trimming pared 6 bases from V and 2 bases from J, leaving 20 bases between. The germline gives CDR1 ENHRY, CDR2 SYGVKD. The CDR3 region is CAIRSIGPGFPGNTIYF. The DNA of the CDR3 is TGTGCCATCAGGAGTATCGGCCCCGGGTTCCCTGGAAACACCATATATTTT.

This clonotype has only a few counts. The V call is TRBV7-6, the J call TRBJ2-1; 7 nucleotides match TRBD1. With 2 bases clipped from V and 7 bases from J, the junction kept 17 bases outside the gene matches. The CDR3 totals 18 residues. CDR1 SGHVS and CDR2 FNYEAQ come from the germline V gene. Here the CDR3 DNA reads TGTGCCAGCAGCTTAACACCTTTACAGGGGCTTCCTGGAAATGAGCAGTTCTTC. It yields the protein CASSLTPLQGLPGNEQFF.

Only a few counts were recorded for this clonotype. The V and J genes are TRBV3-1 and TRBJ1-5; D unclear. V was shortened by 4 bases and J by 1 base, with 11 bases between the two germline ends. The CDR3 runs to 15 residues. The germline gives CDR1 LGHDT, CDR2 YNNKEL (reference sequence). The CDR3 nucleotides are TGTGCCAGCAGCCGTAGTCCCCGGAGCAATCAGCCCCAGCATTTT. This encodes CASSRSPRSNQPQHF.

The V and J genes are TRBV7-3 and TRBJ1-4; a possible D gene is TRBD1 (5 bases). V lost 5 bases, J lost 5 bases, and 9 bases lay in between. Germline V gene lookup returns CDR1 SGHTA and CDR2 FQGTGA. The CDR3 is made up of 13 amino acids. CDR3 loop: CASSRQRNEKLFF. Written as DNA, the CDR3 is TGTGCCAGCAGCCGACAGCGGAATGAAAAACTGTTTTTT.